This entry describes one T cell receptor beta chain. As originally analysed: Reference gene primer amplification in the assay estimated nucleated cell counts. Libraries were prepared by immunoSEQ multiplex PCR; TCRdb keeps only in-frame clonotypes and omits some of them. The V and J calls and clone size were taken over from that table, and D and trimming were inferred from the DNA. This table holds a few hundred thousand clones, 86% found once. The data are from a study of blood T cell repertoires in COVID-19. As for the study in general: Italy, Spain and the United States were the sources of the convalescent and acute COVID-19 samples. From T cells, B-cell-depleted T cells, or PBMCs came the material, which was cDNA or gDNA.

Germline V gives CDR1 GTSNPN, CDR2 SVGIG (reference sequence). This CDR3 spans 11 amino acids. V shed 7 bases and J 2 bases; nucleotides not matched to a gene: 2. Sequencing used peripheral blood. The clonotype comes from a man between 45 and 60 years old with acute or convalescent COVID-19. The gene calls are TRBV30 and TRBJ2-7; 7 bases match TRBD1. In nucleotides, the CDR3 is TGTGCCTTCACAGGGGCCTACGAGCAGTACTTC. This translates into CAFTGAYEQYF. The entire variable domain, with the rest obtained from reference TRBV30 and TRBJ2-7, is as follows: SQTIHQWPATLVQPVGSPLSLECTVEGTSNPNLYWYRQAAGRGLQLLFYSVGIGQISSEVPQNLSASRPQDRQFILSSKKLLLSDSGFYLCAFTGAYEQYFGPGTRLTVT.